This T cell receptor (beta chain) appears in the sequencing data of a study of cytomegalovirus exposure and HLA in healthy donors. Overall study: Some 180 million T cells yielded roughly 120 million unique TCR beta sequences in earlier analysis.

As to this clone: Its specificity is unknown.

CDR3 size: 15 residues. The germline V gene has CDR1 SGHDN and CDR2 FVKESK. V was trimmed by 1 base and J by 0 bases, leaving 10 bases between them. The PCR used 60 Vbeta and 13 Jbeta primers. This table comes from immunoSEQ multiplex PCR, and its TCRdb copy is limited to in-frame clones, with some not included. Here the sample spans around 130,000 clones, around three fifths being singletons. Whole-study results and caveats: The study recorded fewer than 200 TCR beta chains that were cytomegalovirus-associated.

The chain employs TRBV14 and TRBJ2-7; D is undetermined. This clonotype was obtained from a male donor in good health and CMV-seronegative. Sequenced input: PBMCs. As DNA, the CDR3 is TGTGCCAGCAGCCAAGGACAAGCCTACTCCTACGAGCAGTACTTC. The encoded protein is CASSQGQAYSYEQYF.